This T cell receptor beta chain was recorded in a study of T-cell reconstitution after alpha-beta-depleted transplantation in children. Unique molecular identifiers were incorporated when the TCRbeta library was constructed. MiXCR was run by TCRdb on the PCR reads, yielding one entry per CDR3 protein. The sample carries some 450,000 distinct CDR3 sequences, roughly 44% recorded once. Trimming cost V 1 base and J 10 bases; bases outside gene matches: 11. Germline loops: CDR1 SGHTA, CDR2 FQGNSA. This CDR3 is built from 16 residues. The V and J genes are TRBV7-2 and TRBJ2-1; 9 bases align to TRBD2. The sequence came from a girl aged 2-10 years with aplastic anemia, due to receive a stem cell transplant. The sample consisted of PBMCs, taken before TCRalphabeta/CD19-depleted stem cell transplant. The CDR3 is CASSLVSAGGLGEQFF. CDR3 nucleotide sequence: TGTGCCAGCAGCTTAGTCTCGGCGGGGGGGCTGGGGGAGCAGTTCTTC.